The table lists the clone carrying this T cell receptor beta chain with many counts. The source of the sample is a study of T-cell reconstitution after alpha-beta-depleted transplantation in children. TCRbeta library construction was performed incorporating unique molecular identifiers. TCRdb itself ran the PCR reads through MiXCR, one entry per CDR3 protein. The sample comprises roughly 300,000 distinct CDR3 sequences, more than 9% of which are singletons, and about 9.4% rests with the top ten. This specimen was PBMCs from the stem cell graft donor, taken from the stem cell graft. The sequence came from a human donor who donated a stem cell graft to a child with SCID.

This CDR3 is CATSRVNFYEQYF. CDR3 nucleotides: TGTGCCACCAGCAGAGTTAATTTTTACGAGCAGTACTTC. V is TRBV15 and J is TRBJ2-7; unclear D gene. The CDR3 loop spans 13 amino acids. The germline V gene has CDR1 LNHNV and CDR2 YYDKDF (reference sequence). The ends were cut back, 1 base at V and 4 bases at J, with 8 bases in the middle.